This T cell receptor (beta chain) is from a study of shared clonotypes between healthy human individuals. Into CD45RA+ naive and CD45RA-negative memory subsets, the CD4+ cells were split. Assay: immunoSEQ multiplex PCR; the TCRdb copy retains only in-frame clones and omits some. The sample includes 2 million to 3 million clones, around 90% of them seen just once. Study-wide results and limits: Larger richness was generally estimated for naive than memory subsets.

Trimming pared 6 bases from V and 0 bases from J, leaving 11 bases between. Germline lookup yields CDR1 ENHRY and CDR2 SYGVKD. The CDR3 totals 14 residues. A note on this clone: Its antigen remains unidentified. The sample has other DNA sequences that encode this CDR3 too.

The sequence came from a man between 18 and 35 years old in good health. The chain employs TRBV10-3 and TRBJ1-1, with D tentatively TRBD1 (6 bases). Material: naive CD4+ T cells sorted from blood. Subset in this sample: CD45RA+ positively selected. CDR3 nucleotide sequence: TGTGCCATCAGCGAGACAGGACTGAACACTGAAGCTTTCTTT. It encodes CAISETGLNTEAFF.